The 22 T cell receptor beta chains below were found in one sample sequenced in a study of blood T cell repertoires in COVID-19. Clones were read by immunoSEQ multiplex PCR, and TCRdb kept only the in-frame ones, dropping some. This repertoire shows more than 110,000 clones, under 90% found once; its top ten account for 35% to 45%. Sequenced: peripheral blood. The source of these receptors is a human donor in a cohort sampled during active COVID-19.

The V call is TRBV5-1, the J call TRBJ2-5, with 11 nucleotides matching TRBD2. After removal of 0 bases from V and 3 bases from J, the junction contained 4 bases not matched to a gene. Germline assignment: CDR1 SGHRS and CDR2 YFSETQ. This CDR3 region has 16 residues. Written as DNA, the CDR3 is TGCGCCAGCAGCTTGGCCGTGACTAGCGGGAAAGAGACCCAGTACTTC. This sequence encodes CASSLAVTSGKETQYF.

This sequence joins TRBV14 and TRBJ1-6; D is undetermined. Germline CDR1 reads SGHDN; CDR2 reads FVKESK. This CDR3 spans 13 amino acids. The ends were cut back, 2 bases at V and 7 bases at J, with 6 bases in the middle. The CDR3: CASSQSGNSPLHF. CDR3 nucleotide sequence: TGTGCCAGCAGCCAATCGGGAAATTCACCCCTCCACTTT.

This clone was seen once. The chain combines TRBV9 with TRBJ1-2, with TRBD1 matching 9 bases. The V and J ends lost 3 bases and 4 bases, in that order; junction bases with no gene match: 25. Germline lookup yields CDR1 SGDLS and CDR2 YYNGEE. The CDR3 totals 21 residues. In DNA, the CDR3 is TGTGCCAGCAGCGCCCGATCGGGACAGGGCCTAGGGAAGCAAAATTTCTATGGCTACACCTTC. As protein: CASSARSGQGLGKQNFYGYTF.

The CDR3 DNA reads as TGTGCCAGCAGCGTGACTCCCAATGAGCAGTTCTTC. Its translation: CASSVTPNEQFF. V gene TRBV11-3 combines with J gene TRBJ2-1; D is uncertain. V was clipped by 5 bases and J by 6 bases, with 8 bases between them. This CDR3 spans 12 amino acids. In germline, CDR1 is SGHNT, CDR2 YENEEA.

The rearrangement uses TRBV7-2 and TRBJ1-1, with TRBD1 as a possible D gene (5 bases). CDR3 length: 14 residues. Germline CDR1 and CDR2: SGHTA and FQGNSA. The V and J ends lost 3 bases and 3 bases respectively, with 11 bases between them. CDR3 loop: CASSLPGGYTEAFF. The CDR3 region has the DNA TGTGCCAGCAGCTTGCCCGGGGGGTACACTGAAGCTTTCTTT.

The chain carries TRBV5-4 and TRBJ2-3, with 13 nucleotides matching TRBD2. Germline-derived CDR1 and CDR2 are SGHNT and YYREEE (reference sequence). This CDR3 spans 18 amino acids. Germline trimming cut 0 bases from V and 2 bases from J; bases unmatched to any gene: 6. CDR3 DNA sequence: TGTGCCAGCAGCTTGGTAGGACTAGCGGGGGTCCTCACAGATACGCAGTATTTT. Translated: CASSLVGLAGVLTDTQYF.

V gene TRBV20-1 combines with J gene TRBJ1-5; D is undetermined. Per germline, CDR1 DFQATT and CDR2 SNEGSKA (reference sequence). There are 12 residues in the CDR3. The ends were cut back, 3 bases at V and 6 bases at J, with 9 bases in the middle. CDR3 coding DNA: TGCAGTGCTAGTTCCCAGGCTCAGCCCCAGCATTTT. Amino acids: CSASSQAQPQHF.

The chain uses TRBV5-1 and TRBJ2-1; TRBD2 agrees at 10 bases. V was clipped by 4 bases and J by 2 bases; unmatched bases: 6. The CDR3 is 16 residues long. From germline, CDR1 is SGHRS and CDR2 YFSETQ. The CDR3 reads CASSPALAGTYNEQFF. Here the CDR3 DNA reads TGCGCCAGCAGCCCCGCACTAGCGGGAACCTACAATGAGCAGTTCTTC.

The chain joins TRBV5-1 to TRBJ1-3, with 7 bases lining up with TRBD1. Germline CDR1 is SGHRS and CDR2 is YFSETQ. The CDR3 extends over 15 amino acids. J lost 0 bases, V lost 4 bases, and 4 bases had no gene match. The CDR3 region has the DNA TGCGCCAGCAGCCCGGGGACAGCCTCTGGAAACACCATATATTTT. Translated, it gives CASSPGTASGNTIYF.

This clone has just one count. V and J are TRBV5-1 and TRBJ2-7; D may be TRBD1 (5 bases). This CDR3 is 14 amino acids long. Trimming left V 5 bases short and J 2 bases short, with 14 bases between. Germline loops: CDR1 SGHRS, CDR2 YFSETQ. The CDR3 is CASSTTDQTYEQYF. For the CDR3, the DNA is TGCGCCAGCAGTACGACAGACCAAACCTACGAGCAGTACTTC.

This clone was seen once. This chain joins TRBV5-1 and TRBJ2-3, with 9 bases that match TRBD2. Per the germline V gene, CDR1 is SGHRS and CDR2 is YFSETQ. This CDR3 spans 15 amino acids. The V segment lost 0 bases and the J segment 4 bases; nucleotides outside the gene matches: 3. This CDR3 is CASSLVAGGPDTQYF. CDR3 nucleotides: TGCGCCAGCAGCTTGGTGGCGGGGGGGCCAGATACGCAGTATTTT.

The chain joins TRBV7-6 to TRBJ1-1; D is undetermined. In germline, CDR1 is SGHVS, CDR2 FNYEAQ. This CDR3 spans 14 amino acids. With 3 bases removed from V and 8 bases from J, the gap between germline ends came to 16 bases. The CDR3 bases are TGTGCCAGCAGCTTGGCTCCTTCAACGGGAGAAGCTTTCTTT. Its translation is CASSLAPSTGEAFF.

This chain uses TRBV19 with TRBJ1-2; TRBD1 might be the D (6 bases). Per germline, CDR1 LNHDA and CDR2 SQIVND (reference sequence). The V gene lost 10 bases and the J gene lost 2 bases, with 14 bases spanning the gap. The CDR3 is 13 residues long. CDR3 sequence (DNA): TGTGCCACATCGAGGGGGTCGAACTATGGCTACACCTTC. Translating it yields CATSRGSNYGYTF.

This rearrangement joins TRBV3-1 (or the pseudogene TRBV3-2) to TRBJ2-5; 10 bases agree with TRBD2. Germline lookup yields CDR1 LGHDT and CDR2 YNNKEL (reference sequence). This CDR3 spans 16 amino acids. V was pared by 4 bases and J by 2 bases, with 7 bases of the junction left unmatched. The CDR3: CASSLLAGGVQETQYF. CDR3 nucleotides: TGTGCCAGCAGCCTCTTAGCGGGGGGTGTTCAAGAGACCCAGTACTTC.

The chain employs TRBV11-2 and TRBJ2-3; weak D call: TRBD1 (6 bases). V lost 7 bases to trimming and J lost 7 bases, with 15 bases between them. The CDR3 covers 13 residues. CDR1 and CDR2 from the germline V gene are SGHAT and FQNNGV. CDR3 nucleotide sequence: TGTGCCAGCACCAATAGGGGGAGAAATACGCAGTATTTT. Translated: CASTNRGRNTQYF.

The chain has TRBV10-2 and TRBJ2-3, with 7 bases matching TRBD2. Germline loops: CDR1 WSHSY, CDR2 SAAADI. The ends lost 3 bases at V and 0 bases at J; junction bases unmatched: 6. CDR3 length equals 16 residues. The CDR3, as DNA: TGCGCCAGCAGTGATCTGCGGGGAGGGAGCACAGATACGCAGTATTTT. It specifies CASSDLRGGSTDTQYF.

This clone was seen once. The V and J genes are TRBV10-3 and TRBJ2-7; D may be TRBD1 (5 bases). Germline CDR1 and CDR2: ENHRY and SYGVKD. The ends were cut back, 0 bases at V and 4 bases at J, with 7 bases in the middle. This CDR3 spans 13 amino acids. Here the CDR3 DNA reads TGTGCCATCAGTGAGTCGGGGCGGTACGAGCAGTACGTC. Translation: CAISESGRYEQYV.

This chain connects TRBV5-4 to TRBJ2-3; the match to TRBD2 covers 10 bases. The germline gives CDR1 SGHNT, CDR2 YYREEE (reference sequence). The CDR3 is made up of 16 amino acids. J gave up 2 bases and V 4 bases, and 7 bases lay outside the gene matches. This chain's CDR3 is CASSPPTSGNTDTQYF. CDR3 DNA sequence: TGTGCCAGCAGCCCCCCCACTAGCGGGAACACAGATACGCAGTATTTT.

The gene calls are TRBV19 and TRBJ1-5; the match to TRBD1 covers 8 bases. V shed 6 bases, J shed 1 base, and the junction held 11 bases outside the gene matches. In germline, CDR1 is LNHDA, CDR2 SQIVND (reference sequence). The CDR3 has 17 amino acids. This chain's CDR3 is CASSLRDRNRSNQPQHF. CDR3 bases: TGTGCCAGTAGCCTCCGGGACAGGAACCGAAGCAATCAGCCCCAGCATTTT. Together with reference TRBV19 and TRBJ1-5, the CDR3 gives the full variable domain: DGGITQSPKYLFRKEGQNVTLSCEQNLNHDAMYWYRQDPGQGLRLIYYSQIVNDFQKGDIAEGYSVSREKKESFPLTVTSAQKNPTAFYLCASSLRDRNRSNQPQHFGDGTRLSIL.

The gene calls are TRBV27 and TRBJ1-1; D ambiguous. The V end lost 8 bases, the J end lost 1 base, and 17 bases lay between the germline ends. Per the germline V gene, CDR1 is MNHEY and CDR2 is SMNVEV (reference sequence). The CDR3 contains 15 residues. The CDR3 DNA reads as TGTGCCAGCTGGATAAACCAGGTGCCGAACACTGAAGCTTTCTTT. It yields the protein CASWINQVPNTEAFF.

The J gene is TRBJ2-7, the V gene TRBV11-1; D remains unclear. CDR1 SGHAT and CDR2 FQDESV come from the germline V gene (reference sequence). The CDR3 extends over 13 amino acids. V was clipped by 2 bases and J by 0 bases, with 5 bases between them. The CDR3 is CASSLPSSYEQYF. The CDR3 DNA sequence: TGTGCCAGCAGCTTACCGAGCTCCTACGAGCAGTACTTC. The entire variable domain, with the rest obtained from reference TRBV11-1 and TRBJ2-7, is as follows: EAEVAQSPRYKITEKSQAVAFWCDPISGHATLYWYRQILGQGPELLVQFQDESVVDDSQLPKDRFSAERLKGVDSTLKIQPAELGDSAMYLCASSLPSSYEQYFGPGTRLTVT.

The chain has TRBV19 and TRBJ2-4, with TRBD1 as a possible D gene (6 bases). The germline V gene has CDR1 LNHDA and CDR2 SQIVND (reference sequence). The CDR3 contains 12 residues. V was pared by 6 bases and J by 10 bases, with 13 bases between. The CDR3 region has the DNA TGTGCCAGTAGCACTAGGACAGAGATTCAGTACTTC. It yields the protein CASSTRTEIQYF.